These 17 T cell receptor beta chains originate from one sample sequenced in a study of CD8+CD57+ T cells in acquired aplastic anemia. Genomic DNA was employed as the template in profiling TCR beta VDJ and CDR3. TCRdb re-called the reads through MiXCR, storing one row per CDR3 protein. Of under 200,000 distinct CDR3 sequences listed, 48% were seen once; the top ten hold 1.8%. All patients picked for sequencing had shown, by flow cytometry, an expansion of CD8+CD57+ cells. Sequencing used sorted CD4+, CD8+, or CD8+CD57+ T cells (not recorded which) from PBMCs. These receptors originate from a human donor with aplastic anemia.

This clonotype was counted at least ten times. The chain employs TRBV5-5 and TRBJ2-7, with D possibly TRBD2 on 5 matching bases. The germline gives CDR1 SGHKS, CDR2 YYEKEE (reference sequence). This CDR3 is built from 14 residues. V lost 2 bases and J 3 bases, leaving 12 bases between the germline ends. The CDR3 spells CASSFGSTLYEQYF. The CDR3 DNA reads TGTGCCAGCAGCTTTGGGAGTACCCTCTACGAGCAGTACTTC.

Comment on this clonotype: A read error is likely, as this CDR3 ends without the conserved phenylalanine or tryptophan. The chain recombines TRBV4-2 with TRBJ2-3, with TRBD2 matching 9 bases. V dropped 5 bases and J dropped 5; count of bases not matched to a gene: 11. The CDR3 runs to 16 residues. From germline, CDR1 is LGHNA and CDR2 YNFKEQ. The CDR3 region has the DNA TGTGCCAGCAGCACCTTTTTAGCGGGAGTCATAGATACGCAGTATTCT. Translating it yields CASSTFLAGVIDTQYS.

This clonotype was detected only a few times. The chain couples TRBV7-8 to TRBJ2-2, with a tentative D call TRBD1 (6 bases). Per germline, CDR1 SGHVS and CDR2 FQNEAQ. The V gene lost 7 bases and the J gene lost 8 bases, with 11 bases spanning the gap. The CDR3 contains 12 residues. The CDR3 is CASTTGTGELFF. DNA of the CDR3: TGTGCCAGCACCACCGGGACAGGGGAGCTGTTTTTT. The full variable domain, rest sourced from reference TRBV7-8 and TRBJ2-2, is GAGVSQSPRYKVAKRGQDVALRCDPISGHVSLFWYQQALGQGPEFLTYFQNEAQLDKSGLPSDRFFAERPEGSVSTLKIQRTQQEDSAVYLCASTTGTGELFFGEGSRLTVL.

This clonotype has more than one count but fewer than ten. The gene calls are TRBV24-1 and TRBJ1-1, with no clear D. The CDR3 is 12 amino acids. Deletions cut 2 bases from V and 5 bases from J, with 5 bases between. Germline lookup yields CDR1 KGHDR and CDR2 SFDVKD. The DNA of the CDR3 is TGTGCCACCAGTGATTCTGGGACTGAAGCTTTCTTT. Encoded protein: CATSDSGTEAFF.

The chain uses TRBV11-2 and TRBJ2-1; D unresolved. Deletions cut 2 bases from V and 3 bases from J, with 11 bases between. There are 15 residues in the CDR3. Per germline, CDR1 SGHAT and CDR2 FQNNGV. CDR3 sequence (DNA): TGTGCCAGCAGCTTAAATGCTGTCAACTACAATGAGCAGTTCTTC. Its translation: CASSLNAVNYNEQFF.

In this sample, this clonotype turned up many times. The chain has TRBV2 and TRBJ2-1; a weak D match, TRBD1 (6 bases). V was trimmed by 4 bases and J by 6 bases, leaving 10 bases between them. The germline V gene has CDR1 SNHLY and CDR2 FYNNEI. The CDR3 totals 13 residues. The CDR3 spells CASSVWDTNEQFF. CDR3 sequence (DNA): TGTGCCAGCAGTGTTTGGGACACCAATGAGCAGTTCTTC.

The chain carries TRBV3-1 and TRBJ2-6, with a tentative D call TRBD1 (6 bases). V lost 7 bases to trimming and J lost 1 base, with 17 bases between them. Germline V gene data show CDR1 as LGHDT and CDR2 as YNNKEL (reference sequence). This CDR3 contains 17 residues. The CDR3 is CASTLWTVSSGANVLTF. The DNA for the CDR3 is TGTGCCAGCACCCTCTGGACAGTTTCTTCTGGGGCCAACGTCCTGACTTTC.

This clonotype was found many times. The chain links TRBV6-1 to TRBJ2-7; a weak D match, TRBD1 (6 bases). CDR1 is MNHNS, CDR2 SASEGT, per germline. Trimming left V 5 bases short and J 3 bases short, with 14 bases between. The CDR3 covers 14 residues. The CDR3 nucleotides are TGTGCCAGCAGTCCAGGGGTGGGGATCTACGAGCAGTACTTC. Translated: CASSPGVGIYEQYF.

This clonotype was observed a few times. The chain recombines TRBV5-4 with TRBJ2-7; no reliable D call. Germline V gene sequence: CDR1 SGHNT, CDR2 YYREEE (reference sequence). Trimming took 0 bases from V and 3 from J, leaving 10 bases between them. The CDR3 totals 14 residues. The CDR3 DNA sequence: TGTGCCAGCAGCTTGGTTGGGCGTGGCTACGAGCAGTACTTC. It is translated as CASSLVGRGYEQYF.

J is TRBJ2-7 and V is TRBV10-3, with 7 bases that match TRBD1. The CDR3 length is 12 residues. The germline V gene encodes CDR1 ENHRY and CDR2 SYGVKD. V lost 7 bases, J lost 3 bases, and 3 bases stayed unmatched. The CDR3 DNA reads TGTGCCATCACTCGACAGGGCTACGAGCAGTACTTC. It is translated as CAITRQGYEQYF.

This chain connects TRBV20-1 to TRBJ2-1; TRBD2 might be the D (7 bases). V lost 5 bases and J 5 bases, leaving 13 bases between the germline ends. Germline assignment: CDR1 DFQATT and CDR2 SNEGSKA (reference sequence). This CDR3 has 13 residues. CDR3 nucleotide sequence: TGCAGTGCTGCCGGGGGGCACAACAATGAGCAGTTCTTC. As protein: CSAAGGHNNEQFF.

J is TRBJ2-3 and V is TRBV5-1, with 9 bases matching TRBD1. Germline V gene sequence: CDR1 SGHRS, CDR2 YFSETQ. The length of the CDR3 is 14 residues. V shed 2 bases and J 2 bases; nucleotides not matched to a gene: 0. The CDR3 sequence: CASSLQGATDTQYF. As DNA, the CDR3 is TGCGCCAGCAGCTTACAGGGGGCCACAGATACGCAGTATTTT. Based on the CDR3 plus reference TRBV5-1 and TRBJ2-3, the full variable domain is KAGVTQTPRYLIKTRGQQVTLSCSPISGHRSVSWYQQTPGQGLQFLFEYFSETQRNKGNFPGRFSGRQFSNSRSEMNVSTLELGDSALYLCASSLQGATDTQYFGPGTRLTVL.

This clonotype was seen a few times. This rearrangement joins TRBV29-1 to TRBJ1-1, with TRBD1 matching 11 bases. V was pared by 5 bases and J by 11 bases, with 7 bases of the junction left unmatched. The germline V gene has CDR1 SQVTM and CDR2 ANQGSEA. The CDR3 is 12 residues long. CDR3 loop: CSVSGQGGRAFF. The CDR3 nucleotides are TGCAGCGTTTCGGGACAGGGGGGTAGGGCTTTCTTT.

This clonotype was seen a few times. A much larger clone lies one base from this, so it may be a read error. J is TRBJ2-7 and V is TRBV6-5; D gene uncertain. The germline V gene has CDR1 MNHEY and CDR2 SVGAGI. This CDR3 has 13 amino acids. Trimming cost V 2 bases and J 2 bases, with 7 bases left between them. The CDR3 region has the DNA TGTGCCAGCAGTTACGGCTTCCCCTACGAGCAGTACTTC. Translated: CASSYGFPYEQYF.

The gene calls are TRBV7-7 and TRBJ2-1; 10 bases are shared with TRBD1. The length of the CDR3 is 14 residues. From germline, CDR1 is SSHAT and CDR2 FNYEAQ (reference sequence). The CDR3: CASSGQGIYNEQFF. CDR3 bases: TGTGCTAGTTCGGGACAGGGGATTTACAATGAGCAGTTCTTC.

This clonotype was counted at least ten times. The CDR3 loop reads CASSEGRYEQYF. The CDR3 nucleotides read TGTGCCAGCTCGGAGGGCCGGTACGAGCAGTACTTC. The chain uses TRBV12-3 or TRBV12-4 and TRBJ2-7; weak D call: TRBD2 (6 bases). The V gene lost 8 bases and the J gene lost 4 bases, with 12 bases spanning the gap. The CDR3 consists of 12 residues.

This rearrangement joins TRBV14 to TRBJ2-5; maybe TRBD2 (6 bases). The CDR3 runs to 16 residues. Germline CDR1 is SGHDN and CDR2 is FVKESK. Trimming pared 4 bases from V and 2 bases from J, leaving 17 bases between. The DNA of the CDR3 is TGTGCCAGCAGCCCCATACCGGGACTGATACAAGAGACCCAGTACTTC. It translates to CASSPIPGLIQETQYF.